This TCR beta chain was sequenced for a study of T cells in Graves' hyperthyroidism and ophthalmopathy. The source material, RNA transcripts, was used to amplify TCR beta CDR3 regions. The primer set for the first-round RT-PCR of the TCR CDR3 was HTBI. Each CDR3 protein gets one entry after TCRdb re-called the multiplex PCR reads with MiXCR. Of 660,000 or so distinct CDR3 sequences listed, 20% are singletons. The CDR3 runs to 13 residues. Germline-derived CDR1 and CDR2 are SGHAT and FQNNGV. Trimming removed 3 bases from V and 6 bases from J, with 12 bases in between. Study-level results: Blood shared most expanded thyroid clonotypes above 0.001.

In this sample, this clonotype turned up many times. Its antigen is still unknown. Patients were excluded because of uncontrolled infection, other autoimmune disease, pregnancy or lactation. Orbital computed tomography, thyroid ultrasound, serum thyroxine and TRAb, and clinical symptoms together informed the diagnoses. The sequencing input was blood. The receptor was derived from a man aged 30-40 years with Graves' ophthalmopathy. V is TRBV11-2 and J is TRBJ2-7; D uncertain. The CDR3 nucleotides are TGTGCCAGCAGCTTGTCGGAATGGTCCGAGCAGTACTTC. Translated, it gives CASSLSEWSEQYF.